The rows below give T cell receptor beta chains drawn from one sample of a study of PD-1 blockade in classical Hodgkin lymphoma. Sequenced by immunoSEQ multiplex PCR; TCRdb stores in-frame clones only, minus some. The table shows roughly 50,000 clones, with around 80% occurring only once. Sequenced material: peripheral blood mononuclear cells (PBMCs), taken before the second cycle of nivolumab. These receptors came from a human donor with classical Hodgkin lymphoma. The CDR3 runs from the conserved cysteine through the conserved F or W. Fields, in order: V gene, D gene, J gene, clone size, CDR3 DNA, CDR3 protein. D genes are given only for firm matches. Not every row has a clone size; where given, it reads once, few, many or a size class.

TRBV9	-	TRBJ2-2	-	TGTGCCAGCAGCATCTCCCGGGACGGGCCCGGGGCCGGGGAGCTGTTTTTT	CASSISRDGPGAGELFF
TRBV6-1	-	TRBJ1-1	-	TGTGCCAGCATGTTAGGGGGGCGGGGAACTGAAGCTTTCTTT	CASMLGGRGTEAFF
TRBV5-5	TRBD2	TRBJ2-7	-	TGTGCCAGCAGACGGACTAGCGGGAGACGGATGGAGTACTTC	CASRRTSGRRMEYF
TRBV9	-	TRBJ2-1	-	TGTGCCAGCAGCGTAGTTGGTAGCAGGAATGAGCAGTTCTTC	CASSVVGSRNEQFF
TRBV6-5	-	TRBJ2-3	-	TGTGCCAGCAGACCCTACCAACCAAGCACAGATACGCAGTATTTT	CASRPYQPSTDTQYF
TRBV6-5	-	TRBJ1-1	-	TGTGCCAGCAGTTCCCGGACAAAGAACACTGAAGCTTTCTTT	CASSSRTKNTEAFF
TRBV6-4	-	TRBJ1-6	-	TGTGCCAGCAGTGATGGGACCGGTTCACCCCTCCACTTT	CASSDGTGSPLHF
TRBV5-1	-	TRBJ1-2	once	TGCGCCAGCAGCTCGGAGGGGACGGGTGGCTACACCTTC	CASSSEGTGGYTF
TRBV30	TRBD1	TRBJ1-1	-	TGTGCCTGGAGTGAGGACAGGCTTGAAGCTTTCTTT	CAWSEDRLEAFF
TRBV20-1	-	TRBJ2-7	-	TGCAGTGGACGGATCACCTACGAGCAGTACTTC	CSGRITYEQYF
TRBV7-9	TRBD2	TRBJ2-3	-	TGTGCCAGCAGCTTAACCCCCTGGACTAGCGGGGGGGCCATGGATACGCAGTATTTT	CASSLTPWTSGGAMDTQYF
TRBV5-1	-	TRBJ2-1	-	TGCGCCAGCAGCCTTAGGAGCAATGGTGAGCAGTTCTTC	CASSLRSNGEQFF
TRBV27	TRBD2	TRBJ2-7	-	TGTGCCAGCAGTAAGGGACTAGCGGGGGCGGTCGAGCAGTACTTC	CASSKGLAGAVEQYF
TRBV7-9	-	TRBJ1-1	-	TGTGCCAGCAGCTTAGGAGGACAGAAGAACACTGAAGCTTTCTTT	CASSLGGQKNTEAFF
TRBV5-6	-	TRBJ1-1	-	TGTGCCAGCAGTTATGGGCCGGGTGAAGCTTTCTTT	CASSYGPGEAFF
TRBV21-1	-	TRBJ2-7	once	TGTGCCAGCAGCAAAGATAGTAAGGTTATGGGCGAGCAGTACTTC	CASSKDSKVMGEQYF
TRBV4-3	-	TRBJ1-4	-	TGCGCCAGCAGCCGCAGCCTTACGGACGGCTATGAAAAACTGTTTTTT	CASSRSLTDGYEKLFF
TRBV27	TRBD2	TRBJ2-3	-	TGTGCCAGCAGTTTTCCGGGGGGACCAGATACGCAGTATTTT	CASSFPGGPDTQYF
TRBV27	-	TRBJ1-1	-	TGTGCCAGCAGAATGGCGGGGAGGAACACTGAAGCTTTCTTT	CASRMAGRNTEAFF
TRBV27	-	TRBJ2-2	-	TGTGCCAGCAGTATTGGGACTGGAAACACCGGGGAGCTGTTTTTT	CASSIGTGNTGELFF
TRBV6-5	TRBD1	TRBJ1-1	-	TGTGCCACGGGACAGGACCTGAACACTGAAGCTTTCTTT	CATGQDLNTEAFF
TRBV9	TRBD1	TRBJ2-7	-	TGTGCCAGCAGCGTAGCGGGACAGCTAACCTACGAGCAGTACTTC	CASSVAGQLTYEQYF
TRBV19	-	TRBJ1-4	-	TGTGCCACCGAAACTCAGGAAAAACTGTTTTTT	CATETQEKLFF
TRBV27	-	TRBJ1-5	-	TGTGCCAGCAGCCACAACCGGGGTCAGCCCCAGCATTTT	CASSHNRGQPQHF
TRBV2	TRBD1	TRBJ1-5	-	TGTGCCAGCAGCCGGACAGGGGATAGCAATCAGCCCCAGCATTTT	CASSRTGDSNQPQHF
TRBV30	-	TRBJ2-5	-	TGTGCCTGCGGAAATAAGGGAGGTCAAGAGACCCAGTACTTC	CACGNKGGQETQYF
TRBV10-2	-	TRBJ2-1	-	TGCGCCAGCAGGCGGGACAGTAGCAATGAGCAGTTCTTC	CASRRDSSNEQFF
TRBV19	TRBD1	TRBJ2-7	-	TGTGCCAGTAGTATAGAGGGGACAGCCTACGAGCAGTACTTC	CASSIEGTAYEQYF
TRBV27	-	TRBJ1-4	few	TGTGCCAGCAGTCTCCGGGACCCGGGGGTTGAAAAACTGTTTTTT	CASSLRDPGVEKLFF
TRBV6-6	TRBD2	TRBJ2-5	-	TGTGCCACCGGGCCGACTAGCGGGGGCAGGGGGGAGACCCAGTACTTC	CATGPTSGGRGETQYF
TRBV27	-	TRBJ1-1	once	TGTGCCAGCAGTCCTCAGAGGTGGGACACTGAAGCTTTCTTT	CASSPQRWDTEAFF
TRBV2	TRBD2	TRBJ2-2	once	TGTGCCAGCAGAGCGGGAGTGAACACCGGGGAGCTGTTTTTT	CASRAGVNTGELFF
TRBV29-1	-	TRBJ2-1	-	TGCAGCGTTGGACCCTTACTAGCTCCTGAGCAGTTCTTC	CSVGPLLAPEQFF
TRBV5-4	TRBD1	TRBJ2-1	-	TGTGCCAGCAGCCAACAGGGGTCCTACAATGAGCAGTTCTTC	CASSQQGSYNEQFF
TRBV9	-	TRBJ2-2	-	TGTGCCAGCAGCCTTAGTACCACCGGGGAGCTGTTTTTT	CASSLSTTGELFF
TRBV7-2	-	TRBJ2-1	-	TGTGCCAGCAGCCCCCACTCCTACAATGAGCAGTTCTTC	CASSPHSYNEQFF
TRBV27	-	TRBJ2-7	-	TGTGCCAGCCGCAGCGGCCTCGAGCAGTACTTC	CASRSGLEQYF